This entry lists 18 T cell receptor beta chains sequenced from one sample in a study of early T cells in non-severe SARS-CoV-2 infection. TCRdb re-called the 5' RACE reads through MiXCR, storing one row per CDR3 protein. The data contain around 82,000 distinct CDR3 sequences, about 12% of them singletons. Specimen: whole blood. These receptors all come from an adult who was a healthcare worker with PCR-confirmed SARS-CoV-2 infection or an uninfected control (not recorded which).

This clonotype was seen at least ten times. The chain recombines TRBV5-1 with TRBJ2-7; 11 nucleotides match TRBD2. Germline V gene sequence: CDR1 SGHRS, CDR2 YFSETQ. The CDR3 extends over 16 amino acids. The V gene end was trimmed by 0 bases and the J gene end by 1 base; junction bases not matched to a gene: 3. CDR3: CASSLGPSGRSYEQYF. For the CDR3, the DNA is TGCGCCAGCAGCTTGGGCCCTAGCGGGAGGTCCTACGAGCAGTACTTC.

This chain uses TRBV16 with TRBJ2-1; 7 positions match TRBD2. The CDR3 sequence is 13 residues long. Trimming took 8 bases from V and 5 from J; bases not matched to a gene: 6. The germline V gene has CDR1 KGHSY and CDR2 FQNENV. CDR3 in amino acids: CASRGGVNNEQFF. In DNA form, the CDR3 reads TGTGCCAGCCGTGGGGGGGTAAACAATGAGCAGTTCTTC.

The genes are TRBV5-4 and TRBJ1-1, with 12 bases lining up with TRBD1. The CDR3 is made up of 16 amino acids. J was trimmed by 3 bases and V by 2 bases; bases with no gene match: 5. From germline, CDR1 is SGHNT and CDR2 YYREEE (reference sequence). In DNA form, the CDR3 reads TGTGCCAGCAGCTTTGGGACAGGGGGCAGGTACACTGAAGCTTTCTTT. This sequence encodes CASSFGTGGRYTEAFF.

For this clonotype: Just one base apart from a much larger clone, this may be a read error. The CDR3 protein is CASRPPSSGVTKNTQYF. The CDR3 DNA sequence: TGTGCCAGCAGGCCCCCCTCTAGCGGGGTGACCAAAAACACTCAGTACTTC. The rearrangement links TRBV12-3 or TRBV12-4 to TRBJ2-4; 9 bases map to TRBD2. This CDR3 comprises 17 residues.

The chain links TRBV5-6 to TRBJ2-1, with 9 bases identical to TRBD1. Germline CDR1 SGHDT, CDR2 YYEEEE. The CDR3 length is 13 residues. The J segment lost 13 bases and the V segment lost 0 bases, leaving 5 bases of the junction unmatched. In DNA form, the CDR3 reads TGTGCCAGCAGCTTGGACAGGGGGCTTAATCAGTTCTTC. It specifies CASSLDRGLNQFF.

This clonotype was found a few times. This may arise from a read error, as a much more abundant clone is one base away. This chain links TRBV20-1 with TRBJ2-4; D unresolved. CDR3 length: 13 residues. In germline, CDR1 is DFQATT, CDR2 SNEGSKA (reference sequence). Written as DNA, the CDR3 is TGCAGTGCTAGAGTCCAGGTCAGAAACTTTCAGTACTTC. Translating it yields CSARVQVRNFQYF.

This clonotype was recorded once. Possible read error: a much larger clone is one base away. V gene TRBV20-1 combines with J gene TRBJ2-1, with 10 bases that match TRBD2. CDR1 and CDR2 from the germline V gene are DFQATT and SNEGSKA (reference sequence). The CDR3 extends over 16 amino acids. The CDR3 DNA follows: TGCAGTGCTGAATCTTTAGCGGGGGGACATTACAGTGAGCAGTTCTTC. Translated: CSAESLAGGHYSEQFF.

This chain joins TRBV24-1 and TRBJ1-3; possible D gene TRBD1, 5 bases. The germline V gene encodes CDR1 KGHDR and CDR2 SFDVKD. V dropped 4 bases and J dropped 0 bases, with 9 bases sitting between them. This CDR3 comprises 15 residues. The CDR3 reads CATSDPGSSGNTIYF. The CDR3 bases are TGTGCCACCAGTGACCCAGGGAGCTCTGGAAACACCATATATTTT.

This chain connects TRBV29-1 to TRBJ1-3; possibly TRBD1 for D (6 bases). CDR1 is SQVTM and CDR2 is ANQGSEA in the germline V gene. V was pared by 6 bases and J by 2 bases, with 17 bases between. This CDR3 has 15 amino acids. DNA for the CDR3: TGCAGCGTGGGGGCCCAGGGAACCACTGGAAACACCATATATTTT. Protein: CSVGAQGTTGNTIYF.

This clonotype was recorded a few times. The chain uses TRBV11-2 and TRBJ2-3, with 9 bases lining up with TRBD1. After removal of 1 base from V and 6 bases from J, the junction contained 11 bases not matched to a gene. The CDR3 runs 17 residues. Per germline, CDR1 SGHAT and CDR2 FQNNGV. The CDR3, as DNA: TGTGCCAGCAGCTTAGTTTTCCGGACAGGGGCCAGGGATACGCAGTATTTT. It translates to CASSLVFRTGARDTQYF.

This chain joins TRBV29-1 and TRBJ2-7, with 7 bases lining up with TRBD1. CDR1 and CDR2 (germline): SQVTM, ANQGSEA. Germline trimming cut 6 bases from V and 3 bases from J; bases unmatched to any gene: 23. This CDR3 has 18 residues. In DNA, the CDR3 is TGCAGCGTCTGTCCCATTACAGGAAACAGGGGAAATTGCTACGAGCAGTACTTC. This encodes CSVCPITGNRGNCYEQYF.

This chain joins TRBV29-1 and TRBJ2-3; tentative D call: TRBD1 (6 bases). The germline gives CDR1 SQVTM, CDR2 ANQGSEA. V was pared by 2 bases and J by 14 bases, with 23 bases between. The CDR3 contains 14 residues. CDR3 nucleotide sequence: TGCAGCGTTGAACCCCGGCTCTTTCGCCAGGGGCCGTATTTT. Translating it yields CSVEPRLFRQGPYF.

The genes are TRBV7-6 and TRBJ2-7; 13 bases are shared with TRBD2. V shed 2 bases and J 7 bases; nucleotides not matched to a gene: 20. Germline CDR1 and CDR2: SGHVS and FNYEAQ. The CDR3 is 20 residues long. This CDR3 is CASSLRLPELAGGPVSEQYF. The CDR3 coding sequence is TGTGCCAGCAGCTTAAGACTCCCTGAACTAGCGGGAGGGCCTGTGAGTGAGCAGTACTTC.

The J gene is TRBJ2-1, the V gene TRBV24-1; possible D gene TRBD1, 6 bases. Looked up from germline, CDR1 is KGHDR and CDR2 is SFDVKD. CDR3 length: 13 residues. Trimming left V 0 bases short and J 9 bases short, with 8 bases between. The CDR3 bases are TGTGCCACCAGTGATTTGCGAGGGGGTGAGCAGTTCTTC. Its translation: CATSDLRGGEQFF.

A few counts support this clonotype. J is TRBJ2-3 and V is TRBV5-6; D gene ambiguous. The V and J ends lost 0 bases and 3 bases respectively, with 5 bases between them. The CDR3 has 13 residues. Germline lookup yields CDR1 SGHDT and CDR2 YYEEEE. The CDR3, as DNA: TGTGCCAGCAGCTTGGAGAGGACAGATACGCAGTATTTT. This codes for CASSLERTDTQYF.

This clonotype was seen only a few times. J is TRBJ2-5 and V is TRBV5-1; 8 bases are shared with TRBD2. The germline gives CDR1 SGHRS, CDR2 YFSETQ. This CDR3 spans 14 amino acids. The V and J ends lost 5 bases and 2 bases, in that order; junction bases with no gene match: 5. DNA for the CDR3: TGCGCCAGCAGTTTGATAGCGGGGCAAGAGACCCAGTACTTC. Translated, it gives CASSLIAGQETQYF.

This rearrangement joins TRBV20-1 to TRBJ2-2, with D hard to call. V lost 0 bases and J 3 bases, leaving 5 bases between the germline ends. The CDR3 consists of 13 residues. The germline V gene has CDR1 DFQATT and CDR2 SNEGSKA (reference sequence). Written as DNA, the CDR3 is TGCAGTGCTAGAGACTCCTACACCGGGGAGCTGTTTTTT. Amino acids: CSARDSYTGELFF.

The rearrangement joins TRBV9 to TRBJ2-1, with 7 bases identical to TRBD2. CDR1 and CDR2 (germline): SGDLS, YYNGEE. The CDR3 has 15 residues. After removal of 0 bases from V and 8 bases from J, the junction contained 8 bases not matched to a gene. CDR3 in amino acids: CASSVVDGRSDEQFF. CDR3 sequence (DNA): TGTGCCAGCAGCGTAGTGGACGGGAGGTCTGATGAGCAGTTCTTC.